A single T cell receptor beta chain is shown here with its context. V dropped 0 bases and J dropped 4 bases, with 2 bases sitting between them. The CDR3 totals 12 residues. CDR1 is SGDLS and CDR2 is YYNGEE in the germline V gene. The sample belongs to a study of T cell responses to AZD1222 COVID-19 vaccine. Clones were read by immunoSEQ multiplex PCR, and TCRdb kept only the in-frame ones, dropping some. The repertoire consists of fewer than 200,000 clones, with roughly 90% occurring once and the leading ten covering 4% to 5.5%. The receptor comes from an adult who received the AZD1222 COVID-19 vaccine. The genes are TRBV9 and TRBJ1-3; D is uncertain. Here the sequenced sample was peripheral blood, taken 28 days after the second AZD1222 dose. CDR3 in amino acids: CASSVAGNTIYF. CDR3 sequence (DNA): TGTGCCAGCAGCGTAGCAGGAAACACCATATATTTT. Combining the CDR3 with reference TRBV9 and TRBJ1-3 gives the whole variable domain DSGVTQTPKHLITATGQRVTLRCSPRSGDLSVYWYQQSLDQGLQFLIQYYNGEERAKGNILERFSAQQFPDLHSELNLSSLELGDSALYFCASSVAGNTIYFGEGSWLTVV.